This T cell receptor (beta chain) was identified during a study of tumor-infiltrating lymphocytes in primary liver carcinoma. Study-wide background: The patients, men and women alike, were aged 30 to 69 years. Sequenced samples came back with roughly 3.65 to 7.5 million productive TCRbeta reads, and the counts looked alike across tissue types.

Total RNA and DNA came together from around 20-30 mg of bulk tissue without cell sorting. The germline V gene encodes CDR1 SGHAT and CDR2 FQNNGV. The CDR3 is 13 amino acids. A primer in the constant region served to generate TCR beta cDNA from approximately 500 ng of total RNA. Slightly modified ARM-PCR with three nested multiplex PCR rounds yielded TCR beta libraries. The two initial PCR rounds, nine to eleven cycles each, used TRBV1-TRBV30 forward and C-beta reverse primers. Each CDR3 protein gets one entry after TCRdb re-called the multiplex PCR reads with MiXCR. The table has about 99,000 distinct CDR3 sequences, over 55% seen once. Note on this clonotype: A junction end diverges from the germline sequence, so it may reflect a read error.

The receptor's source is a woman aged 60-75 years with primary liver carcinoma and hepatitis B virus infection. The chain uses TRBV11-2 and TRBJ2-1; tentative D call: TRBD1 (6 bases). What was sequenced was liver tumor tissue from sampling region 5. Subset noted: tumor region T5, tumor centre. The CDR3: CASCLGQYNEQFF. DNA for the CDR3: TGTGCCAGCTGCTTAGGACAGTATAATGAGCAGTTCTTC.